The present T cell receptor (beta chain) was sequenced within a study of T-cell reconstitution after alpha-beta-depleted transplantation in children. Preparing the TCRbeta library involved the use of unique molecular identifiers. TCRdb re-analysed the PCR reads in MiXCR, keeping a single row per CDR3 protein. The sample gives around 370,000 distinct CDR3 sequences, around a tenth of which show up once; 2.4% is in the top ten. Germline V CDR1 and CDR2: SGHTA, FQGTGA. The CDR3 covers 17 residues. V trimming: 0 bases; J trimming: 4 bases; junction bases outside the gene matches: 8. The table lists this clonotype with many counts.

The TCR comes from a human donor who donated a stem cell graft to a child with acute lymphoblastic leukemia. The sequencing used PBMCs from the stem cell graft donor, collected from the stem cell graft. The chain combines TRBV7-3 with TRBJ2-1; the match to TRBD1 covers 8 bases. CDR3 coding DNA: TGTGCCAGCAGCTTAACGCTTGGGCAGGGGGCGTACAATGAGCAGTTCTTC. Translation gives CASSLTLGQGAYNEQFF.